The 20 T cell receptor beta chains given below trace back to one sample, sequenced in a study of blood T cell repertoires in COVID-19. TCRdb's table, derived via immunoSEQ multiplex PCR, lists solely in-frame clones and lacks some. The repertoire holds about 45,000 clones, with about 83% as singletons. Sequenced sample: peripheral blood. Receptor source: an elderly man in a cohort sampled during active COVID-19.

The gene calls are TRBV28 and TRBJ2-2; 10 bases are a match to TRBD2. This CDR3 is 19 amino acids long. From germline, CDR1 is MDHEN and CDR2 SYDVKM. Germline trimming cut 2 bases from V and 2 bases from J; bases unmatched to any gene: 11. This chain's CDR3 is CASSLGKGSGRFNTGELFF. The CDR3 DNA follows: TGTGCCAGCAGTTTAGGGAAGGGTAGCGGGAGGTTTAACACCGGGGAGCTGTTTTTT.

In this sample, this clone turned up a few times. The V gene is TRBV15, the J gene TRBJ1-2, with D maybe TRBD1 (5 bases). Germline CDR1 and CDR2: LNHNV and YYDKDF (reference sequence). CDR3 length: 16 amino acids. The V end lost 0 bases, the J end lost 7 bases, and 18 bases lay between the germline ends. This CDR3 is CATSRDFTGQRLGYTF. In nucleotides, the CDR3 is TGTGCCACCAGCAGAGATTTCACAGGCCAACGACTTGGCTACACCTTC.

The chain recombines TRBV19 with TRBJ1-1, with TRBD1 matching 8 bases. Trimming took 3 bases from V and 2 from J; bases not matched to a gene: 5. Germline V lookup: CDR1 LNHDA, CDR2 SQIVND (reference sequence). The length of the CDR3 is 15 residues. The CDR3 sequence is CASSITDRANTEAFF. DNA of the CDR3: TGTGCCAGTAGTATTACGGACAGGGCAAACACTGAAGCTTTCTTT.

The CDR3 DNA reads TGTGCCGCCACTAGCGGGGGGGCCGGTGAGCAGTTCTTC. Amino acid sequence: CAATSGGAGEQFF. The gene calls are TRBV10-3 and TRBJ2-1; 13 positions match TRBD2. This CDR3 is 13 amino acids long. V trimming: 11 bases; J trimming: 9 bases; junction bases outside the gene matches: 7. Germline CDR1 and CDR2: ENHRY and SYGVKD.

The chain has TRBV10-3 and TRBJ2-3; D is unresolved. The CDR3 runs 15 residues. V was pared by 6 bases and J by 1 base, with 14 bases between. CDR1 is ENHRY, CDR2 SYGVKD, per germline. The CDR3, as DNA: TGTGCCATCAGGTACGACTTCATCCGCACAGATACGCAGTATTTT. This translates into CAIRYDFIRTDTQYF.

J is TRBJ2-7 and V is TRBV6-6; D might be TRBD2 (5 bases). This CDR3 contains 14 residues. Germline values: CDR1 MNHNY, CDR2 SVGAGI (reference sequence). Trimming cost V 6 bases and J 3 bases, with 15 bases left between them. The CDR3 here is CASSHGVPFYEQYF. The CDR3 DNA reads TGTGCCAGCAGCCACGGGGTACCCTTCTACGAGCAGTACTTC.

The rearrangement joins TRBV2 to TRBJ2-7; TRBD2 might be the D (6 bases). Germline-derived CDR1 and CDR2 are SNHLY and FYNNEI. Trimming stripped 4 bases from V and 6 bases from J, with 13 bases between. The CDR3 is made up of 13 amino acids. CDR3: CASSARLVGEQYF. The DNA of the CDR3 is TGTGCCAGCAGTGCCCGACTAGTGGGCGAGCAGTACTTC.

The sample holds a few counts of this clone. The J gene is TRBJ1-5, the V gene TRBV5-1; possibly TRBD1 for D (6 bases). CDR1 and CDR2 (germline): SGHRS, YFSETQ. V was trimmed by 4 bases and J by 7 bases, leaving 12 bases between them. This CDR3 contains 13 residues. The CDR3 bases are TGCGCCAGCAGCGAAGTAGGGGGACAGCCCCAGCATTTT. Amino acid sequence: CASSEVGGQPQHF.

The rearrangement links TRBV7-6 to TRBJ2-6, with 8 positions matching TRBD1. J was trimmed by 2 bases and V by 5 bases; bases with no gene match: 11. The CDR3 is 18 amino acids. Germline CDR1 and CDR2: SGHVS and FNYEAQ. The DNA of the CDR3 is TGTGCCAGCAGCAAAGAAACAGGGGGTAGTACTGGGGCCAACGTCCTGACTTTC. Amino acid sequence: CASSKETGGSTGANVLTF.

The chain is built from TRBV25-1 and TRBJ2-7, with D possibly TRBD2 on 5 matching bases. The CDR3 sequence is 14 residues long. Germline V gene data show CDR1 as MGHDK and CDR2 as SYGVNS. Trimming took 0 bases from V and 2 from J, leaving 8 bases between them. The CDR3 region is CASSEYGVTYEQYF. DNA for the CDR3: TGTGCCAGCAGTGAATACGGGGTTACCTACGAGCAGTACTTC.

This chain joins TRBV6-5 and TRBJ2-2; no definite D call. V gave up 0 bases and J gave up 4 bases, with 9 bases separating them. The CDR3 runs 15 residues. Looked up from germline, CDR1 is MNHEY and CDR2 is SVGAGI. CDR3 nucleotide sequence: TGTGCCAGCAGTTACTCCCCACAGATCACCGGGGAGCTGTTTTTT. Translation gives CASSYSPQITGELFF.

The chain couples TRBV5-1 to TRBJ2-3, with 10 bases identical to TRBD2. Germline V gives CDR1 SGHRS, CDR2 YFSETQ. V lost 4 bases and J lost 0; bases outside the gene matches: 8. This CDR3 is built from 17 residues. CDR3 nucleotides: TGCGCCAGCAGCGTGCCTTTAGCGGGGGGAAGCACAGATACGCAGTATTTT. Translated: CASSVPLAGGSTDTQYF.

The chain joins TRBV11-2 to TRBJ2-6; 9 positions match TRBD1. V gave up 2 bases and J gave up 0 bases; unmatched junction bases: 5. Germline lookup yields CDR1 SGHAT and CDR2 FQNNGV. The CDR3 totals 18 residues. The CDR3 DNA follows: TGTGCCAGCAGCTTATGGACAGGGGTCTACTCTGGGGCCAACGTCCTGACTTTC. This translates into CASSLWTGVYSGANVLTF. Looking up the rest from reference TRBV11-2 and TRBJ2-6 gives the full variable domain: EAGVAQSPRYKIIEKRQSVAFWCNPISGHATLYWYQQILGQGPKLLIQFQNNGVVDDSQLPKDRFSAERLKGVDSTLKIQPAKLEDSAVYLCASSLWTGVYSGANVLTFGAGSRLTVL.

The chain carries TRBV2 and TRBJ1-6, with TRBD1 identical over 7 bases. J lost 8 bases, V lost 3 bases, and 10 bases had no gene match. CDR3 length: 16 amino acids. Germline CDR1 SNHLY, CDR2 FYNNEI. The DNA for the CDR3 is TGTGCCAGCAGTGAGAACCGACAGGGAGTGGATTCACCCCTCCACTTT. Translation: CASSENRQGVDSPLHF. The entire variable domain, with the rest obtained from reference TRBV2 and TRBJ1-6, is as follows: EPEVTQTPSHQVTQMGQEVILRCVPISNHLYFYWYRQILGQKVEFLVSFYNNEISEKSEIFDDQFSVERPDGSNFTLKIRSTKLEDSAMYFCASSENRQGVDSPLHFGNGTRLTVT.

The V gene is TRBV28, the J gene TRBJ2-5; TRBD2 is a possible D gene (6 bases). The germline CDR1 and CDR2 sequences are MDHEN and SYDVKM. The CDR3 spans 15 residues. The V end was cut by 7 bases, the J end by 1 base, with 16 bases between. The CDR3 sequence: CASTTAQAGQETQYF. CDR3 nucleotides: TGTGCCAGCACCACAGCTCAAGCGGGCCAAGAGACCCAGTACTTC.

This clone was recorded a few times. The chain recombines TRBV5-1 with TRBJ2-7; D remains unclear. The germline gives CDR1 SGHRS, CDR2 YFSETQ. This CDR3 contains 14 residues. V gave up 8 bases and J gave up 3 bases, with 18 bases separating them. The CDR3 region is CASTETSWSYEQYF. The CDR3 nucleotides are TGCGCCAGTACCGAGACCAGTTGGAGCTACGAGCAGTACTTC.

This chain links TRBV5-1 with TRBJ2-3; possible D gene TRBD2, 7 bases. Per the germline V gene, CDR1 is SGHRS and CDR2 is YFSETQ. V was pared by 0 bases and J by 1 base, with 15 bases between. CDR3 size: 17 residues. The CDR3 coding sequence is TGCGCCAGCAGCTTGGACCCTCCGGGGGGCGGCACAGATACGCAGTATTTT. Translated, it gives CASSLDPPGGGTDTQYF.

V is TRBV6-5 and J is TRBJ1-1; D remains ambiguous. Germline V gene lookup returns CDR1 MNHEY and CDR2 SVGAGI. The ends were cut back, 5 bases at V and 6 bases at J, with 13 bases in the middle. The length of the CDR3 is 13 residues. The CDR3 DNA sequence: TGTGCCAGCAGTACGTATAGCATCGCTGAAGCTTTCTTT. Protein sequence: CASSTYSIAEAFF.

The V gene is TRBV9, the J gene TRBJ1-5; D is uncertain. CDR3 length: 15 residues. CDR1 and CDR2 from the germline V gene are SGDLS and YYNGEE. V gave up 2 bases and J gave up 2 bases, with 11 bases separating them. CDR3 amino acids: CASSVGFQGNQPQHF. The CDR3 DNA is TGTGCCAGCAGCGTTGGGTTCCAGGGCAATCAGCCCCAGCATTTT.

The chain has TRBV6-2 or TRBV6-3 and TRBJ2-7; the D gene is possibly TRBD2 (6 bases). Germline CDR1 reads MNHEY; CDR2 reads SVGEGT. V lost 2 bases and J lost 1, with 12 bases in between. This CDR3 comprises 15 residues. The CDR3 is CASSYRDWGSYEQYF. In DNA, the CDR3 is TGTGCCAGCAGTTACCGGGACTGGGGGTCCTACGAGCAGTACTTC.